One and the same sample provided the 9 T cell receptor beta chains below, sequenced in a study of CD8+ T cells in alopecia areata. Isolated RNA was reverse transcribed into cDNA used as the sequencing template. Clones were sequenced by immunoSEQ multiplex PCR, and TCRdb holds only the in-frame ones, with some missing. Counted here are 110,000 or so clones, almost 60% occurring once; the ten biggest clones make up 20% to 25%. The specimen was CD8+ T cells sorted from blood. The receptors shown here come from a human donor in good health.

This clone is deemed medium-sized. The chain recombines TRBV19 with TRBJ1-4, with 8 bases lining up with TRBD1. The J segment lost 8 bases and the V segment lost 7 bases, leaving 15 bases of the junction unmatched. Germline V gene sequence: CDR1 LNHDA, CDR2 SQIVND (reference sequence). This CDR3 is 16 amino acids long. The CDR3 nucleotides read TGTGCCAGTAATACTGGGCGGGGGACAGGAAACGAAAAACTGTTTTTT. As protein: CASNTGRGTGNEKLFF.

In this sample, this clone turned up once. The rearrangement uses TRBV5-6 and TRBJ2-7; D ambiguous. Germline values: CDR1 SGHDT, CDR2 YYEEEE. The V and J ends lost 0 bases and 2 bases respectively, with 9 bases between them. This CDR3 has 14 residues. CDR3 coding DNA: TGTGCCAGCAGCTTGGGAAGGTCTCCCTACGAGCAGTACTTC. Encoded protein: CASSLGRSPYEQYF.

The sample holds one count of this clone. This chain connects TRBV7-9 to TRBJ1-2, with D unclear. V was clipped by 3 bases and J by 2 bases, with 4 bases between them. This CDR3 has 12 residues. Germline values: CDR1 SEHNR, CDR2 FQNEAQ (reference sequence). CDR3 in DNA: TGTGCCAGCAGCTTGGGGAACTATGGCTACACCTTC. Protein: CASSLGNYGYTF.

The chain has TRBV4-1 and TRBJ2-5; TRBD2 aligns across 10 bases. V lost 0 bases and J lost 3; bases outside the gene matches: 4. CDR3 length: 16 residues. Germline assignment: CDR1 MGHRA and CDR2 YSYEKL. The CDR3 DNA sequence: TGCGCCAGCAGCCAAGATCTAGCGGGGGTCGAAGAGACCCAGTACTTC. Residues: CASSQDLAGVEETQYF.

This chain joins TRBV27 and TRBJ2-1; no reliable D call. The CDR3 length is 12 residues. Germline CDR1 reads MNHEY; CDR2 reads SMNVEV (reference sequence). V was cut by 7 bases and J by 4 bases, with 8 bases left in between. CDR3 in DNA: TGTGCCAGCATTGGGGAATACAATGAGCAGTTCTTC. Its protein product is CASIGEYNEQFF.

The gene calls are TRBV28 and TRBJ1-6; 8 positions agree with TRBD1. The J segment lost 9 bases and the V segment lost 10 bases, leaving 2 bases of the junction unmatched. Germline values: CDR1 MDHEN, CDR2 SYDVKM. The CDR3 covers 11 residues. The CDR3 sequence: CATGGGSPLHF. The CDR3 DNA follows: TGTGCCACAGGGGGCGGTTCACCCCTCCACTTT.

The DNA for the CDR3 is TGCGCCAGCAGCCAAGGCCAAAGTGATTGGGGGGTCGAGCAGTACTTC. Translating gives CASSQGQSDWGVEQYF. V usage is TRBV4-3 and J usage is TRBJ2-7, with D possibly TRBD2 on 6 matching bases. Trimming took off 1 base at V and 6 bases at J, with 19 bases between the two ends. From germline, CDR1 is LGHNA and CDR2 YSLEER. The CDR3 length is 16 residues.

There are a few counts of this clone. The chain recombines TRBV5-4 with TRBJ1-6; 11 bases are a match to TRBD1. The CDR3 spans 16 residues. Germline lookup yields CDR1 SGHNT and CDR2 YYREEE (reference sequence). The V and J ends lost 4 bases and 9 bases, in that order; junction bases with no gene match: 9. The CDR3, as DNA: TGTGCCAGCAGCCCTTTACCGGGACAGGGGGTTTCACCCCTCCACTTT. As protein: CASSPLPGQGVSPLHF.

The V and J genes are TRBV7-6 and TRBJ2-1; D is unclear. Germline values: CDR1 SGHVS, CDR2 FNYEAQ. The CDR3 has 12 amino acids. V was trimmed by 4 bases and J by 4 bases, leaving 5 bases between them. This CDR3 reads CASSSQYNEQFF. Written as DNA, the CDR3 is TGTGCCAGCAGCTCCCAGTACAATGAGCAGTTCTTC.